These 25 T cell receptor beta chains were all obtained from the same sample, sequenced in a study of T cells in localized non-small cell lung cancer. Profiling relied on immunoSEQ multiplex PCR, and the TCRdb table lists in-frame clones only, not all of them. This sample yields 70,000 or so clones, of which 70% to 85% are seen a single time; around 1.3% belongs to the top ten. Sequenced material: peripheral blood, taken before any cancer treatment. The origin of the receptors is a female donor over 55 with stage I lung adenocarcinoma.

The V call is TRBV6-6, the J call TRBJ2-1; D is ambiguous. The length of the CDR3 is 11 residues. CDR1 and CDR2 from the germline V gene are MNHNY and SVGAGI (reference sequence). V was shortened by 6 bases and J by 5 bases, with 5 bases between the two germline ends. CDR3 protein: CASSRDNEQFF. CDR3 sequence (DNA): TGTGCCAGCAGCCGGGACAATGAGCAGTTCTTC.

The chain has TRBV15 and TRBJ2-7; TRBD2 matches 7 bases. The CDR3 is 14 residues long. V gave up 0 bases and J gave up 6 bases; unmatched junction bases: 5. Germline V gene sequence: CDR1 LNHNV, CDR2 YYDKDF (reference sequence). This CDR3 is CATSRDLGRAEQYF. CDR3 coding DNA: TGTGCCACCAGCAGAGATCTGGGGAGGGCCGAGCAGTACTTC. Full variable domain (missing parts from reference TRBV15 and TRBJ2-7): DAMVIQNPRYQVTQFGKPVTLSCSQTLNHNVMYWYQQKSSQAPKLLFHYYDKDFNNEADTPDNFQSRRPNTSFCFLDIRSPGLGDTAMYLCATSRDLGRAEQYFGPGTRLTVT.

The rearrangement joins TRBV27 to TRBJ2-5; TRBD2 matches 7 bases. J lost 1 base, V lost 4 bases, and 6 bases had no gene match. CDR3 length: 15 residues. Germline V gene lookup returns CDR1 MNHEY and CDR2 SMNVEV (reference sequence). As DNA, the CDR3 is TGTGCCAGCAGTTGGAGGTGGGGGGGCCAAGAGACCCAGTACTTC. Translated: CASSWRWGGQETQYF.

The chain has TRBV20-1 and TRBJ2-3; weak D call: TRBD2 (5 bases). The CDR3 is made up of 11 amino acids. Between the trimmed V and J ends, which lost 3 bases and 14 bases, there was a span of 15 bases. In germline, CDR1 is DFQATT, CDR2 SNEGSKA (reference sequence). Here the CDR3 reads CSASTGIAGYF. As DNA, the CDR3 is TGCAGTGCTAGTACCGGGATCGCCGGGTATTTT.

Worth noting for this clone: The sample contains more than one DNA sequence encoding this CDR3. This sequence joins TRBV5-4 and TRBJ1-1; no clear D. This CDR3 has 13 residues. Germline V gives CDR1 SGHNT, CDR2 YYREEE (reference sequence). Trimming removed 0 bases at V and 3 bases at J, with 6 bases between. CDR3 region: CASSLAVHTEAFF. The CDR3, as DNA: TGTGCCAGCAGCTTGGCAGTGCACACTGAAGCTTTCTTT.

For the CDR3, the DNA is TGCGCCAGCAGCTTGTCCCGGACATACTACAATGAGCAGTTCTTC. Its translation: CASSLSRTYYNEQFF. This chain joins TRBV5-1 and TRBJ2-1; possible D gene TRBD1, 5 bases. Trimming left V 1 base short and J 3 bases short, with 11 bases between. The CDR3 runs 15 residues. The germline CDR1 and CDR2 sequences are SGHRS and YFSETQ.

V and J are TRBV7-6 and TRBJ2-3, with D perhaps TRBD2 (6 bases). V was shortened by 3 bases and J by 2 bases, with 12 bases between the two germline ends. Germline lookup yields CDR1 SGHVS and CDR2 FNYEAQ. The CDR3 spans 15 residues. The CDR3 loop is CASSLAAGPTDTQYF. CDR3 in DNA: TGTGCCAGCAGCTTGGCCGCGGGGCCCACAGATACGCAGTATTTT.

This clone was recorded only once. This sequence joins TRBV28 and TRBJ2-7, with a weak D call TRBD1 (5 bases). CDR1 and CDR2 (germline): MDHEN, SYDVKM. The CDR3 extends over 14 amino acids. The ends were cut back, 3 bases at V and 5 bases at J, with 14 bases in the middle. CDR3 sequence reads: CASSFDPGFHEQYF. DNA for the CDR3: TGTGCCAGCAGTTTCGATCCAGGGTTCCACGAGCAGTACTTC. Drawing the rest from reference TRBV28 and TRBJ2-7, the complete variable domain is DVKVTQSSRYLVKRTGEKVFLECVQDMDHENMFWYRQDPGLGLRLIYFSYDVKMKEKGDIPEGYSVSREKKERFSLILESASTNQTSMYLCASSFDPGFHEQYFGPGTRLTVT.

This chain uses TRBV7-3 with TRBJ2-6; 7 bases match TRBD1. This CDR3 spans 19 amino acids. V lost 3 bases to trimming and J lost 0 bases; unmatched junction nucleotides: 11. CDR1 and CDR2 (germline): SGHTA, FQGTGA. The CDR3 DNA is TGTGCCAGCAGCTTGTTCCCGTCGACAGGGAGCTCTGGGGCCAACGTCCTGACTTTC. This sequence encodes CASSLFPSTGSSGANVLTF.

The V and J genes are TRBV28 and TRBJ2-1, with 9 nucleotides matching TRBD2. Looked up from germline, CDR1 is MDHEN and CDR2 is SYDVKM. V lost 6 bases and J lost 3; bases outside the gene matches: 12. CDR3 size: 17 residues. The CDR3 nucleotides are TGTGCCAGCAGCCCTTTGGGACTAGCCTCGGGCTACAATGAGCAGTTCTTC. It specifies CASSPLGLASGYNEQFF.

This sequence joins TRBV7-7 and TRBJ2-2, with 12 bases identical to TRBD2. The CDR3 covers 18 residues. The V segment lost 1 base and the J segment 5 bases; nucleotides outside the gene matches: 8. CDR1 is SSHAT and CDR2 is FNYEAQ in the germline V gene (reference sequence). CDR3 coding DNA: TGTGCCAGCAGCTTAGTCCTGACTAGCGGGAGTGTTACCGGGGAGCTGTTTTTT. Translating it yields CASSLVLTSGSVTGELFF.

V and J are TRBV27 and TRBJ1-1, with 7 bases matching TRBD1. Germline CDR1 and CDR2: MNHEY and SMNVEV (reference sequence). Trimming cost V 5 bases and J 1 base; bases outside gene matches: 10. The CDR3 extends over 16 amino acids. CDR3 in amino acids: CASSLRQGMGNTEAFF. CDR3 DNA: TGTGCCAGCAGTCTTCGACAGGGAATGGGGAACACTGAAGCTTTCTTT.

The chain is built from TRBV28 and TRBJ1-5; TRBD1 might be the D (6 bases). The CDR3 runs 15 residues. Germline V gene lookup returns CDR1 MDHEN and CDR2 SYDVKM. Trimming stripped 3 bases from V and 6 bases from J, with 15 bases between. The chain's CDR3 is CASSLGGGGRQPQHF. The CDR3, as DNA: TGTGCCAGCAGTTTGGGGGGAGGGGGTCGTCAGCCCCAGCATTTT.

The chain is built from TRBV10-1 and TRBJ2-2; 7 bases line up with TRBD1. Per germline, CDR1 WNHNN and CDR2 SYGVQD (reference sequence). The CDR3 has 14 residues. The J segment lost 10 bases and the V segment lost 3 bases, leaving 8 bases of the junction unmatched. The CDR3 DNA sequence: TGCGCCAGCAGTGATATCGGGACAGCGTCGGAGCTGTTTTTT. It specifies CASSDIGTASELFF.

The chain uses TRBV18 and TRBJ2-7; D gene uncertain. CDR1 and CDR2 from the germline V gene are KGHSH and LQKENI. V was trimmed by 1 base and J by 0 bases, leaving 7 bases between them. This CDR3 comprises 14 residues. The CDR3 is CASSPLQGSYEQYF. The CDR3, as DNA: TGTGCCAGCTCACCACTGCAAGGCTCCTACGAGCAGTACTTC.

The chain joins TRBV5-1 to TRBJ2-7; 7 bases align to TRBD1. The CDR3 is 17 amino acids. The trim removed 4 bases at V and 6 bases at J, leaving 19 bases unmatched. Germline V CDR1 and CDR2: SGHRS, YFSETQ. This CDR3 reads CASSGTRPGQSRSEQYF. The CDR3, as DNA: TGCGCCAGCAGCGGGACAAGACCGGGACAGTCAAGGAGCGAGCAGTACTTC.

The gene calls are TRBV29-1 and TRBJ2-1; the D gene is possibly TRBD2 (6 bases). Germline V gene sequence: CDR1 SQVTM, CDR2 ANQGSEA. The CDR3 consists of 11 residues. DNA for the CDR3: TGCAGTTCCTCGGGAGTCCATGAGCAGTTCTTC. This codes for CSSSGVHEQFF.

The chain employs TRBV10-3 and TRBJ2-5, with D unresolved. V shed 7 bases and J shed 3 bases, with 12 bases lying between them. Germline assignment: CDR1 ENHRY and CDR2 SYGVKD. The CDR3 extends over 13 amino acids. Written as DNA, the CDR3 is TGTGCCATCAAAAGTGTGGCAGAAGAGACCCAGTACTTC. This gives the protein CAIKSVAEETQYF.

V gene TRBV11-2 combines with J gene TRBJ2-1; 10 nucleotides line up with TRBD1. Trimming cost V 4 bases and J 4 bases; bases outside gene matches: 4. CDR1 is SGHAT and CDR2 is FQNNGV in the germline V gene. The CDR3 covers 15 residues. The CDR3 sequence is CASSYGTGAYNEQFF. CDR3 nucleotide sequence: TGTGCCAGCAGCTACGGGACAGGGGCATACAATGAGCAGTTCTTC.

In DNA, the CDR3 is TGTGCCAGTGTCCCCGCTCCGGGACAGGTAGGCTCTGGGGCCAACGTCCTGACTTTC. As protein: CASVPAPGQVGSGANVLTF. The J gene is TRBJ2-6, the V gene TRBV19; 8 bases match TRBD1. The length of the CDR3 is 19 residues. After removal of 8 bases from V and 0 bases from J, the junction contained 15 bases not matched to a gene. Per germline, CDR1 LNHDA and CDR2 SQIVND (reference sequence).

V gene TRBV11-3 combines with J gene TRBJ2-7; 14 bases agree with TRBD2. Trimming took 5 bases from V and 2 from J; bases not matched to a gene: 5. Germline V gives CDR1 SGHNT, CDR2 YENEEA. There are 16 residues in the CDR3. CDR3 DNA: TGTGCCAGCAGCAATCCGGGACTAGCGGGGGCCTACGAGCAGTACTTC. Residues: CASSNPGLAGAYEQYF.

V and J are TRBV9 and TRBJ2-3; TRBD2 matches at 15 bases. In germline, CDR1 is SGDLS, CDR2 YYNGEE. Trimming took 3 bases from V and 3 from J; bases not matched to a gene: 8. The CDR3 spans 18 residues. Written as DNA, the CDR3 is TGTGCCAGCAGCGGTCGGACTAGCGGGGGGGCTTTGACAGATACGCAGTATTTT. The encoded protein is CASSGRTSGGALTDTQYF.

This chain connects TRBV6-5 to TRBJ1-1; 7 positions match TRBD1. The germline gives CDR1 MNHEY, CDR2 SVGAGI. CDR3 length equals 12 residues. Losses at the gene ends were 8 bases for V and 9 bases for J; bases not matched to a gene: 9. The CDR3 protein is CASRTGTVKAFF. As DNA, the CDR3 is TGTGCCAGCCGAACTGGGACAGTTAAAGCTTTCTTT.

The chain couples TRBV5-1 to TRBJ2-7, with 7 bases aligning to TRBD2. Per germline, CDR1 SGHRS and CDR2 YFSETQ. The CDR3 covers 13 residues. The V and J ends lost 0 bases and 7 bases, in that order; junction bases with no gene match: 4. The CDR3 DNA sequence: TGCGCCAGCAGCTTGGGGGCCGGGGGGGAGCAGTACTTC. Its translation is CASSLGAGGEQYF.

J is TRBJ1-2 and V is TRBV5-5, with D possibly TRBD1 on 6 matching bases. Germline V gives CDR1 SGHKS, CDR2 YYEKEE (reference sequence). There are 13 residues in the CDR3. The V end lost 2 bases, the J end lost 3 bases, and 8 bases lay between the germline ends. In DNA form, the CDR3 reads TGTGCCAGCAGCTTACAGGGAGACTATGGCTACACCTTC. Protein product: CASSLQGDYGYTF.